The rows below give T cell receptor beta chains drawn from one sample of a study of patients and donors after allogeneic stem cell transplantation. TCRdb re-called the RT-PCR reads with MiXCR, one entry per CDR3 protein. Counted here are about 74,000 distinct CDR3 sequences, around 27% occurring once; the ten biggest clones make up 26%. The sequenced sample consisted of blood, either unsorted or a sorted T cell fraction (not recorded which). All receptors derive from a human donor who was either an allogeneic HSCT recipient or a stem cell or donor lymphocyte infusion donor (not recorded which). It is not recorded whose cells these are; they may come from a transplant donor. CDR3s include the opening cysteine and the closing phenylalanine or tryptophan. Each record gives: D gene, clone size, CDR3 length, V gene, J gene, CDR3 protein, CDR3 DNA. D genes are given only for firm matches. Not every row has a clone size; where given, it reads once, few, many or a size class.

-	few	16	TRBV6-6	TRBJ2-3	CASNGGGPSGTDTQYF	TGTGCCAGCAACGGAGGGGGTCCCTCTGGCACAGATACGCAGTATTTT
-	many	14	TRBV5-1	TRBJ1-6	CASTAGNYNSPLHF	TGCGCCAGCACAGCCGGTAACTACAATTCACCCCTCCACTTT
-	few	11	TRBV7-8	TRBJ2-2	CASSNTGELFF	TGTGCCAGCTCAAACACCGGGGAGCTGTTTTTT
-	few	13	TRBV30	TRBJ1-2	CAWSVLQGDGYTF	TGTGCCTGGAGTGTACTGCAGGGAGATGGCTACACCTTC
-	once	17	TRBV27	TRBJ2-1	CASSSLPGWSSYNEQFF	TGTGCCAGCAGTTCCCTCCCTGGGTGGAGCTCCTACAATGAGCAGTTCTTC
-	-	14	TRBV20-1	TRBJ2-6	CSASRASGANVLTF	TGCAGTGCTAGTAGGGCCTCTGGGGCCAACGTCCTGACTTTC
-	few	12	TRBV12-5	TRBJ1-2	CASAPGTWGYTF	TGTGCTAGTGCCCCCGGGACTTGGGGCTACACCTTC
-	-	13	TRBV2	TRBJ2-7	CASSGRGGNEQYF	TGTGCCAGCAGTGGTCGAGGCGGTAACGAGCAGTACTTC
-	-	14	TRBV12-3/TRBV12-4	TRBJ1-6	CASTRASPHSPLHF	TGTGCCAGCACCCGAGCCTCACCGCATTCACCCCTCCACTTT
-	-	15	TRBV12-3/TRBV12-4	TRBJ1-3	CASSFGATSGNTIYF	TGTGCCAGCAGTTTCGGGGCCACCTCTGGAAACACCATATATTTT
TRBD2	once	17	TRBV12-3/TRBV12-4	TRBJ2-3	CASSPASGRARGDTQYF	TGTGCCAGCAGCCCAGCTAGCGGGAGGGCCCGGGGAGATACGCAGTATTTT
-	-	15	TRBV9	TRBJ2-3	CASSVWKSSTDTQYF	TGTGCCAGCAGCGTCTGGAAATCTAGCACAGATACGCAGTATTTT
TRBD1	-	13	TRBV7-9	TRBJ1-2	CASSFGQVDGYTF	TGTGCCAGCAGCTTTGGACAGGTCGATGGCTACACCTTC
-	many	14	TRBV10-3	TRBJ1-5	CAISESGSSQPQHF	TGTGCCATCAGTGAGTCAGGTTCGTCCCAGCCCCAGCATTTT
-	-	18	TRBV6-2/TRBV6-3	TRBJ2-3	CASSYRGPPGAGTDTQYF	TGTGCCAGCAGTTACCGCGGGCCACCGGGGGCGGGAACAGATACGCAGTATTTT
-	-	14	TRBV12-3/TRBV12-4	TRBJ2-7	CASSLSQVSYEQYF	TGTGCCAGCAGTTTAAGTCAGGTCTCCTACGAGCAGTACTTC
-	few	15	TRBV12-3/TRBV12-4	TRBJ2-7	CASSLTAGVSYEQYF	TGTGCCAGCAGTTTGACGGCGGGCGTCTCCTACGAGCAGTACTTC
-	-	15	TRBV3-1	TRBJ1-5	CASSQDPAGNQPQHF	TGTGCCAGCAGCCAAGATCCCGCGGGGAACCAGCCCCAGCATTTT